The rows below give T cell receptor beta chains drawn from one sample of a study of shared clonotypes between healthy human individuals. Data came from immunoSEQ multiplex PCR; TCRdb stores just in-frame clones and leaves some out. The sample carries about 2.4 million clones, approximately 90% recorded once. Source material: naive CD4+ T cells sorted from blood. The receptors were sampled from a man aged 18 to 29 in good health. The CDR3 runs from the conserved cysteine through the conserved F or W. D genes are given only for firm matches. The listing skips clone size in some rows; elsewhere it reads once, few, many or a size class.

d_call	v_call	clone_size	j_call	cdr3_aa	cdr3_nt
NA	TRBV25-1	few	TRBJ1-4	CASSGPGTATTNEKLFF	TGTGCCAGCAGTGGGCCCGGGACTGCTACAACTAATGAAAAACTGTTTTTT
NA	TRBV7-9	NA	TRBJ1-1	CASSLKGRPAPAFF	TGTGCCAGCAGCTTAAAGGGTCGTCCGGCACCGGCTTTCTTT
NA	TRBV18	NA	TRBJ2-1	CASSPSLLGGDEQFF	TGTGCCAGCTCACCGAGCCTACTAGGAGGTGATGAGCAGTTCTTC
NA	TRBV6-5	NA	TRBJ2-7	CASSSGGDFEQYF	TGTGCCAGCAGTTCCGGTGGGGATTTCGAGCAGTACTTC
NA	TRBV9	NA	TRBJ1-4	CASSPRADGFTTNEKLFF	TGTGCCAGCAGCCCCCGGGCTGACGGGTTTACAACTAATGAAAAACTGTTTTTT
TRBD1	TRBV19	NA	TRBJ1-6	CASRTWTGEFNSPLHF	TGTGCCAGTAGGACGTGGACAGGTGAATTTAATTCACCCCTCCACTTT
TRBD1	TRBV6-1	NA	TRBJ2-1	CASIATQGAGDEQFF	TGTGCCAGCATCGCAACACAGGGGGCTGGCGATGAGCAGTTCTTC
TRBD1	TRBV6-6	NA	TRBJ2-2	CASSYSDRATGELFF	TGTGCCAGCAGTTACTCGGACAGGGCCACCGGGGAGCTGTTTTTT
NA	TRBV18	NA	TRBJ1-2	CASSPVRGSEGYGYTF	TGTGCCAGCTCACCGGTACGGGGATCCGAGGGCTATGGCTACACCTTC
TRBD2	TRBV5-6	NA	TRBJ2-1	CASSPVRASGRALNEQFF	TGTGCCAGCAGCCCCGTCCGGGCCAGCGGGAGGGCCCTCAATGAGCAGTTCTTC
NA	TRBV28	NA	TRBJ2-7	CASSSLRDGPELPVYEQYF	TGTGCCAGCAGTTCGTTGAGGGATGGACCGGAGTTACCAGTCTACGAGCAGTACTTC
NA	TRBV7-9	NA	TRBJ1-1	CASSRSRATEAFF	TGTGCCAGCAGCCGATCACGGGCCACTGAAGCTTTCTTT
NA	TRBV5-1	NA	TRBJ1-4	CASSLGQGLNEKLFF	TGCGCCAGCAGCTTGGGGCAGGGCCTTAATGAAAAACTGTTTTTT
NA	TRBV27	once	TRBJ2-6	CASSLTSHPRVGLSGANVLTF	TGTGCCAGCAGTTTAACTTCGCATCCCAGGGTAGGGCTCTCTGGGGCCAACGTCCTGACTTTC
NA	TRBV2	NA	TRBJ2-6	CASMVSRVNGANVLTF	TGTGCCAGCATGGTCTCGCGTGTGAATGGGGCCAACGTCCTGACTTTC